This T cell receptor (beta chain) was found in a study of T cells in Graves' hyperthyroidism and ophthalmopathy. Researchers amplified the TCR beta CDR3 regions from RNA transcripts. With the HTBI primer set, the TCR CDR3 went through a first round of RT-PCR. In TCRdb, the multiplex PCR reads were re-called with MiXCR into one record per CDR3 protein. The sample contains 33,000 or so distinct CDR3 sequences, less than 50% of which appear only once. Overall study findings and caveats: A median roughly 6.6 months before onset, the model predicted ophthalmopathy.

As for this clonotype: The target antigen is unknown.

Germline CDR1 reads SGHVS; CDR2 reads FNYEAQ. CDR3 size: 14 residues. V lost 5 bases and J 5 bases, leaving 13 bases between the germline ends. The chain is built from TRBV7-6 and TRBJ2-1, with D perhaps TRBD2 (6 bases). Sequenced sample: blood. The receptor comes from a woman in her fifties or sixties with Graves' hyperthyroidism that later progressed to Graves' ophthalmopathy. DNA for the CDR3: TGTGCCAGCAGCCAGACGGGACTCGACAATGAGCAGTTCTTC. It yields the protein CASSQTGLDNEQFF.